The clone carrying this TCR beta chain occurred once. Its antigen is still unknown. These data come from a study of T cell repertoires in cytomegalovirus infection. Across the study: Both a matching HLA type and CMV infection were indicated by public TCR beta signatures.

CDR1 and CDR2 (germline): LGHDT, YNNKEL (reference sequence). The CDR3 consists of 15 residues. The germline V and J ends were trimmed by 4 bases and 3 bases, with 14 bases remaining between them. Findings and limits, study-wide: In two of eight donors, the top clonotype was HLA-C-restricted CMV-specific. CMV carriers having the relevant HLA were flagged by cumulative public TCR beta family frequency.

In TCRdb, the reads were re-called with MiXCR into one record per CDR3 protein. The sample shows about 740,000 distinct CDR3 sequences, 35% of them seen only once. This receptor was identified in a human donor in good health (CMV status not recorded). Some clones in this sample may be carry-over from other donors' samples. The sample comprised PBMCs. This chain connects TRBV3-1 to TRBJ2-3, with D possibly TRBD1 on 5 matching bases. This chain's CDR3 is CASSRDSAGTDTQYF. In DNA form, the CDR3 reads TGTGCCAGCAGCCGAGACAGTGCCGGGACAGATACGCAGTATTTT.